This T cell receptor beta chain originates from a study of blood T cell repertoires in COVID-19. Overall study: T cells, B-cell-depleted T cells, or PBMCs supplied cDNA or gDNA.

Profiled with immunoSEQ multiplex PCR; TCRdb holds only in-frame clones, not every one. The table lists approximately 190,000 clones, under 85% of them singletons. The TCR sequence derives from a woman between 40 and 50 years old with acute or convalescent COVID-19. The sequenced sample consisted of peripheral blood.

The CDR3 spells CASSPLPVGGSGYTF. DNA of the CDR3: TGTGCCAGCTCACCTCTACCAGTAGGGGGCTCAGGCTACACCTTC. The chain employs TRBV18 and TRBJ1-2; TRBD1 matches 7 bases. Germline CDR1 reads KGHSH; CDR2 reads LQKENI. The CDR3 consists of 15 residues. With 3 bases clipped from V and 8 bases from J, the junction kept 12 bases outside the gene matches.